This TCR beta chain was captured in a study of cytomegalovirus exposure and HLA in healthy donors. About the research overall: Most donors, just over 80% of over 350 genotyped, fell in the Caucasian-associated ancestry cluster. Study conclusions and caveats: Within an earlier analysis, most TCR beta V segments proved productive either about 87% or about 30% of the time.

In the case of this clone: The antigen is not known.

The germline CDR1 and CDR2 sequences are SQVTM and ANQGSEA. The CDR3 sequence is 12 residues long. Between the trimmed V and J ends, which lost 7 bases and 4 bases, there was a span of 14 bases. A multiplex PCR was run with 60 Vbeta primers and 13 Jbeta primers. Only in-frame clones appear in the TCRdb table, and some are missing; sequencing was by immunoSEQ multiplex PCR. The data hold roughly 100,000 clones, with 79% observed a single time. The clonotype originates from a man aged 45-65 years in good health and CMV-seropositive. Material for sequencing was PBMCs. The chain joins TRBV29-1 to TRBJ2-7; D remains unclear. The CDR3 loop reads CSATPDSYEQYF. The CDR3 bases are TGCAGCGCCACCCCAGATTCTTACGAGCAGTACTTC.